Each of the 21 T cell receptor beta chains below was sequenced from the same sample in a study of tumor and adjacent non-tumor tissue in lung cancer. The library came from three nested PCR rounds adapted from ARM-PCR protocols. TCRdb re-analysed the multiplex PCR reads in MiXCR, keeping a single row per CDR3 protein. The table includes approximately 90,000 distinct CDR3 sequences, 61% detected once. This sample's RNA came from whole unsorted tissue. The sequencing input was lung tumor tissue. These TCRs come from a man aged 65 to 79 with non-small cell lung cancer.

CDR3 in amino acids: CASTSSGIWRYEQFF. CDR3 coding DNA: TGCGCCAGCACCTCCTCGGGGATATGGCGGTATGAGCAGTTCTTC. The chain combines TRBV10-2 with TRBJ2-1; maybe TRBD2 (5 bases). V was pared by 7 bases and J by 8 bases, with 21 bases between. This CDR3 region has 15 residues. Germline V gene data show CDR1 as WSHSY and CDR2 as SAAADI.

In this sample, this clonotype turned up a few times. CDR3 coding DNA: TGCGCCAGCAGCTGGGAGCTTTTGAGAGTGCAGTACTTC. This translates into CASSWELLRVQYF. The chain employs TRBV5-1 and TRBJ2-7; perhaps TRBD2 as D (5 bases). V lost 3 bases and J 9 bases, leaving 16 bases between the germline ends. The CDR3 is 13 amino acids. Looked up from germline, CDR1 is SGHRS and CDR2 is YFSETQ.

This clonotype was seen at least ten times. The V gene is TRBV6-5, the J gene TRBJ2-7; TRBD1 matches 9 bases. The CDR3 has 14 amino acids. Germline trimming cut 5 bases from V and 2 bases from J; bases unmatched to any gene: 4. Germline CDR1 reads MNHEY; CDR2 reads SVGAGI. The CDR3 is CASSNTGGTYEQYF. CDR3 coding DNA: TGTGCCAGCAGTAATACAGGGGGCACCTACGAGCAGTACTTC.

V gene TRBV29-1 combines with J gene TRBJ2-1, with 7 bases that match TRBD2. This CDR3 spans 16 amino acids. Per germline, CDR1 SQVTM and CDR2 ANQGSEA. Trimming cost V 0 bases and J 8 bases; bases outside gene matches: 13. CDR3 residues: CSVEDRFGRTGDEQFF. The CDR3 nucleotides read TGCAGCGTTGAAGACCGGTTCGGGAGGACTGGCGATGAGCAGTTCTTC.

Comment on this clonotype: The CDR3 does not close with the conserved phenylalanine or tryptophan, likely indicating a read error. The CDR3: CASSQDQTGIYGYTL. As DNA, the CDR3 is TGCGCCAGCAGCCAAGATCAGACGGGCATCTATGGCTACACCTTA. The chain carries TRBV4-1 and TRBJ1-2; D is undetermined. The V end lost 0 bases, the J end lost 4 bases, and 12 bases lay between the germline ends. The CDR3 is 15 amino acids. Per germline, CDR1 MGHRA and CDR2 YSYEKL.

The V gene is TRBV2, the J gene TRBJ2-7; the match to TRBD1 covers 7 bases. The germline V gene has CDR1 SNHLY and CDR2 FYNNEI. CDR3 size: 12 residues. The DNA of the CDR3 is TGTGCAAAACAAGACAGGGCGTACAAACAGTACTTC. Residues: CAKQDRAYKQYF.

As concerns this clonotype: This may stem from a read error, because a much larger clone lies one nucleotide away. The chain joins TRBV28 to TRBJ2-7, with 7 bases fitting TRBD2. The CDR3 is made up of 16 amino acids. The V segment lost 7 bases and the J segment 5 bases; nucleotides outside the gene matches: 17. Germline V gives CDR1 MDHEN, CDR2 SYDVKM. The CDR3 is CASKLAGERVCNEQYF. The CDR3, as DNA: TGTGCCAGCAAACTGGCGGGAGAGAGGGTATGTAACGAGCAGTACTTC. The full variable domain, rest sourced from reference TRBV28 and TRBJ2-7, is DVKVTQSSRYLVKRTGEKVFLECVQDMDHENMFWYRQDPGLGLRLIYFSYDVKMKEKGDIPEGYSVSREKKERFSLILESASTNQTSMYLCASKLAGERVCNEQYFGPGTRLTVT.

On this clonotype: One end of the junction fails to match germline, which may point to a read error. Here the CDR3 DNA reads TGTGACAGCAAACCTAGCCCGGGGACAGGGGTACGCGAGCAATACTTC. Translation: CDSKPSPGTGVREQYF. This sequence joins TRBV11-2 and TRBJ2-7, with 10 bases matching TRBD1. Germline CDR1 reads SGHAT; CDR2 reads FQNNGV. The CDR3 covers 16 residues. The full variable domain, in which reference TRBV11-2 and TRBJ2-7 provide the parts outside the CDR3, is EAGVAQSPRYKIIEKRQSVAFWCNPISGHATLYWYQQILGQGPKLLIQFQNNGVVDDSQLPKDRFSAERLKGVDSTLKIQPAKLEDSAVYLCDSKPSPGTGVREQYFGPGTRLTVT.

This clonotype was recorded at least ten times. The CDR3 DNA is TGCAGCGTTGCACGGAATATCGGGGAGCCCCAGCATTTT. Its protein is CSVARNIGEPQHF. This rearrangement joins TRBV29-1 to TRBJ1-5; D unresolved. This CDR3 contains 13 residues. V lost 4 bases, J lost 8 bases, and 15 bases lay in between. Germline values: CDR1 SQVTM, CDR2 ANQGSEA.

In the case of this clonotype: An end of the junction differs from the germline gene, which may be a read error. This rearrangement joins TRBV5-1 to TRBJ1-4; 8 nucleotides agree with TRBD1. The CDR3 length is 17 residues. Germline-derived CDR1 and CDR2 are SGHRS and YFSETQ. CDR3 sequence (DNA): TGTGCCAGCTGCCTATCCCCCGTGGGACAGGTCAATGAAAAACTGTTTTTT. Protein sequence: CASCLSPVGQVNEKLFF.

The table lists this clonotype with a count of one. Likely a read error: the CDR3 ends without its conserved phenylalanine or tryptophan. This chain joins TRBV6-1 and TRBJ2-7; a possible D gene is TRBD1 (6 bases). The V end lost 5 bases, the J end lost 5 bases, and 13 bases lay between the germline ends. Germline CDR1 and CDR2: MNHNS and SASEGT. The CDR3 is made up of 13 amino acids. CDR3 bases: TGTGCCAGCAGTCACCAGGGGTTGCACGAGCAGTACCTC. Protein sequence: CASSHQGLHEQYL.

The V call is TRBV30, the J call TRBJ2-2; possibly TRBD2 for D (6 bases). The CDR3 contains 14 residues. From germline, CDR1 is GTSNPN and CDR2 SVGIG (reference sequence). The CDR3 sequence is CVGAGTGATGELFF. The CDR3 DNA reads TGTGTCGGGGCGGGGACTGGGGCCACCGGGGAGCTGTTTTTT.

Worth noting for this clonotype: Because the CDR3 is missing its conserved closing phenylalanine or tryptophan, this is likely a read error. This chain links TRBV6-1 with TRBJ1-5; TRBD1 or TRBD2 may be the D gene (5 bases each). The DNA end favors TRBJ2-3, so the J call may be wrong. Germline V gives CDR1 MNHNS, CDR2 SASEGT. This CDR3 has 14 amino acids. CDR3 nucleotides: TGTGCCAGCAACGAGGGGTATAGCAATCAGCCCCAGTATTTG. This encodes CASNEGYSNQPQYL.

This clonotype was detected only a few times. A much larger clone differs by one base, so this may be a read error. The chain couples TRBV6-9 to TRBJ1-6; maybe TRBD1 (5 bases). CDR3 length: 13 amino acids. V shed 7 bases and J shed 10 bases, with 14 bases lying between them. Germline V gene lookup returns CDR1 MNHGY and CDR2 SVAAGI. Here the CDR3 DNA reads TGTGCCAGCATCGAGGGACGGAGATCACCCCTCCACTTT. Amino acids: CASIEGRRSPLHF.

This clonotype is judged large. The chain employs TRBV29-1 and TRBJ2-1; 10 positions match TRBD1. Germline CDR1 and CDR2: SQVTM and ANQGSEA. CDR3 size: 12 residues. After removal of 3 bases from V and 10 bases from J, the junction contained 3 bases not matched to a gene. CDR3 loop: CSVDGTGDEQFF. The CDR3 nucleotides read TGCAGCGTTGATGGGACAGGGGACGAGCAGTTCTTC.

The chain carries TRBV11-3 and TRBJ2-1, with a weak D call TRBD2 (5 bases). The V gene lost 9 bases and the J gene lost 5 bases, with 20 bases spanning the gap. Germline CDR1 reads SGHNT; CDR2 reads YENEEA. This CDR3 contains 15 residues. The CDR3 bases are TGTGCCAGTAACTTTGATCGGGGAACTAACAATGAGCAGTTCTTC. As protein: CASNFDRGTNNEQFF.

The chain couples TRBV11-1 to TRBJ2-1; D is ambiguous. Germline V gene lookup returns CDR1 SGHAT and CDR2 FQDESV (reference sequence). The CDR3 has 16 residues. Between the trimmed V and J ends, which lost 1 base and 6 bases, there was a span of 16 bases. The chain's CDR3 is CASSLDVCPGSNEQFF. CDR3 nucleotides: TGTGCCAGCAGCTTAGATGTTTGCCCGGGTAGCAATGAGCAGTTCTTC.

This clonotype appeared once. The junction differs from germline at one of its ends, possibly a read error. The rearrangement uses TRBV11-2 and TRBJ2-6; no reliable D call. The CDR3 contains 16 residues. Germline CDR1 is SGHAT and CDR2 is FQNNGV. The CDR3 loop is CTSSLGQVAGANVLTF. As DNA, the CDR3 is TGTACCAGCAGCTTAGGCCAGGTAGCTGGGGCCAACGTCCTGACTTTC.

This clonotype was seen only a few times. In DNA, the CDR3 is TGTGCCAGCAACGAAGGTTTCAGGGTCTACGAGCAGTACTTC. It translates to CASNEGFRVYEQYF. The genes are TRBV28 and TRBJ2-7, with D perhaps matching TRBD1 (5 bases). The V gene's germline CDR1 is MDHEN and CDR2 SYDVKM. With 7 bases removed from V and 3 bases from J, the gap between germline ends came to 16 bases. This CDR3 contains 14 residues.

This clonotype was counted at least ten times. The gene calls are TRBV6-2 or TRBV6-3 and TRBJ2-2; D call uncertain. This CDR3 spans 16 amino acids. Germline V gene lookup returns CDR1 MNHEY and CDR2 SVGEGT. V was clipped by 6 bases and J by 1 base, with 15 bases between them. The CDR3 DNA follows: TGTGCCAGCAGCTCCCAAGGGCAACTGAACACCGGGGAGCTGTTTTTT. It encodes CASSSQGQLNTGELFF.

This clonotype was seen many times. The V gene is TRBV7-9, the J gene TRBJ2-1, with 9 bases aligning to TRBD2. The CDR3 contains 14 residues. V shed 3 bases, J shed 9 bases, and the junction held 6 bases outside the gene matches. Looked up from germline, CDR1 is SEHNR and CDR2 is FQNEAQ (reference sequence). The CDR3 region is CASSFASGVGEQFF. CDR3 DNA sequence: TGTGCCAGCAGCTTTGCTAGCGGGGTCGGTGAGCAGTTCTTC.